This T cell receptor (beta chain) was identified during a study of CD8 T cells in ankylosing spondylitis. General study results and limits: What seemed typical of ankylosing spondylitis blood was a TCR beta motif built from about 8 highly homologous variants.

A single record per CDR3 protein comes from TCRdb applying MiXCR to the 5' RACE reads. Of hundreds of thousands of distinct CDR3 sequences in the sample, approximately 7.6% are singletons; the top ten hold 4.8%. This clonotype turned up a few times. What it recognizes is unknown. Germline-derived CDR1 and CDR2 are LNHDA and SQIVND (reference sequence). The CDR3 has 12 amino acids. The sample was blood, either unsorted or a sorted T cell fraction (not recorded which). The clonotype was recovered from a female donor with ankylosing spondylitis or in good health (not recorded which). V gene TRBV19 combines with J gene TRBJ2-3, with D tentatively TRBD2 (5 bases). For the CDR3, the DNA is TGTGCTTCGGAGGACCCCACAGATACGCAGTATTTT. This gives the protein CASEDPTDTQYF.